These T cell receptor beta chains were read from a single sample in a study of T cell responses to AZD1222 COVID-19 vaccine. Sequenced by immunoSEQ multiplex PCR; TCRdb stores in-frame clones only, minus some. The sample yields roughly 100,000 clones, roughly nine tenths seen once. The sequencing used peripheral blood, collected 28 days after the second AZD1222 dose. These receptors all stem from an adult who received the AZD1222 COVID-19 vaccine. The CDR3 runs from the conserved cysteine through the conserved F or W. D genes are given only for firm matches. Clone size is not always given. Where it is, it says once, few, many or a class for expanded clones.

d_gene	abundance	v_gene	j_gene	len	CDR3aa	CDR3nt
-	once	TRBV29-1	TRBJ2-1	14	CSVSTGNGINEQFF	TGCAGCGTTTCGACTGGGAACGGGATCAATGAGCAGTTCTTC
-	-	TRBV18	TRBJ2-7	14	CASSPSGSPYEQYF	TGTGCCAGCTCACCTTCAGGTAGCCCCTACGAGCAGTACTTC
TRBD1	-	TRBV11-2	TRBJ1-4	15	CASSLLQGSNEKLFF	TGTGCCAGCAGCTTACTACAGGGGAGTAATGAAAAACTGTTTTTT
-	-	TRBV7-2	TRBJ2-3	16	CASSSVGTPGTDTQYF	TGTGCCAGCAGCTCTGTGGGGACCCCGGGCACAGATACGCAGTATTTT
-	once	TRBV7-2	TRBJ2-7	14	CASSLDRFSYEQYF	TGTGCCAGCAGCCTAGACAGATTCTCCTACGAGCAGTACTTC
TRBD2	-	TRBV11-1	TRBJ2-1	16	CASSFSGTSPPGEQFF	TGTGCCAGCAGCTTCTCGGGGACTAGTCCCCCCGGTGAGCAGTTCTTC
TRBD2	-	TRBV7-2	TRBJ2-5	15	CASKPVASGKETQYF	TGTGCCAGCAAGCCGGTCGCTAGCGGGAAAGAGACCCAGTACTTC
TRBD1	-	TRBV3-1/TRBV3-2	TRBJ2-1	16	CASSQATGGANNEQFF	TGTGCCAGCAGCCAAGCGACAGGGGGCGCGAACAATGAGCAGTTCTTC
-	-	TRBV4-3	TRBJ2-6	16	CASSQRQRSGANVLTF	TGCGCCAGCAGCCAAAGACAGCGCTCTGGGGCCAACGTCCTGACTTTC
-	-	TRBV5-4	TRBJ2-1	15	CASSLDSGGYNEQFF	TGTGCCAGCAGCTTGGATTCCGGGGGTTACAATGAGCAGTTCTTC
TRBD2	once	TRBV5-5	TRBJ2-7	15	CASSLGLAVTYEQYF	TGTGCCAGCAGCTTGGGACTAGCGGTCACCTACGAGCAGTACTTC
-	-	TRBV5-1	TRBJ2-5	16	CASSPEWAGFQETQYF	TGCGCCAGCAGCCCCGAATGGGCAGGGTTCCAAGAGACCCAGTACTTC
-	-	TRBV3-1/TRBV3-2	TRBJ1-3	15	CASSQSQGGGNTIYF	TGTGCCAGCAGCCAGAGTCAGGGTGGTGGAAACACCATATATTTT
TRBD1	few	TRBV4-1	TRBJ2-2	15	CASSYGTGGTGELFF	TGCGCCAGCAGCTACGGGACAGGGGGGACCGGGGAGCTGTTTTTT
-	-	TRBV3-1/TRBV3-2	TRBJ2-1	12	CASSQDEPEQFF	TGTGCCAGCAGCCAAGATGAACCTGAGCAGTTCTTC
TRBD2	-	TRBV5-6	TRBJ2-1	16	CASSFRSSGSIGEQFF	TGTGCCAGCAGCTTTAGGTCTAGCGGGAGCATCGGTGAGCAGTTCTTC
-	once	TRBV28	TRBJ1-4	16	CASSPRRAGEYEKLFF	TGTGCCAGCAGTCCCCGCCGGGCAGGGGAGTATGAAAAACTGTTTTTT
TRBD2	-	TRBV6-1	TRBJ2-1	14	CASSEGTGGNEQFF	TGTGCCAGCAGTGAAGGGACGGGGGGAAATGAGCAGTTCTTC
-	-	TRBV28	TRBJ1-5	14	CASSRDYSNQPQHF	TGTGCCAGCAGTCGAGATTATAGCAATCAGCCCCAGCATTTT
-	-	TRBV6-5	TRBJ2-7	11	CASRQGGEQYF	TGTGCCAGCAGACAGGGCGGCGAGCAGTACTTC
-	once	TRBV4-1	TRBJ1-3	18	CASSQPRTGGGSGNTIYF	TGCGCCAGCAGCCAACCGAGAACCGGAGGGGGCTCTGGAAACACCATATATTTT
-	once	TRBV6-2/TRBV6-3	TRBJ1-1	11	CASSWKTEAFF	TGTGCCAGCAGTTGGAAAACTGAAGCTTTCTTT
-	-	TRBV27	TRBJ1-2	15	CASTPRRSGSYGYTF	TGTGCCAGCACCCCGAGACGCAGCGGTAGCTATGGCTACACCTTC
-	-	TRBV27	TRBJ2-7	12	CASRSRTATMYF	TGTGCCAGCAGATCGCGGACAGCGACTATGTACTTC
-	once	TRBV7-8	TRBJ1-2	15	CASSLGATGYYGYTF	TGTGCCAGCAGCTTAGGCGCGACAGGATATTATGGCTACACCTTC
-	-	TRBV6-2/TRBV6-3	TRBJ2-5	15	CASSHLDTSGETQYF	TGTGCCAGCAGCCACCTCGACACATCGGGGGAGACCCAGTACTTC
-	-	TRBV7-2	TRBJ1-5	16	CASSLNIGGGNQPQHF	TGTGCCAGCAGCCTAAACATCGGGGGTGGCAATCAGCCCCAGCATTTT
-	-	TRBV7-9	TRBJ2-7	11	CASSLEFEQYF	TGTGCCAGCAGCTTAGAATTCGAGCAGTACTTC
TRBD2	-	TRBV11-1	TRBJ2-7	15	CASSFNSGRAHEQYF	TGTGCCAGCAGCTTTAACAGCGGGAGGGCCCACGAGCAGTACTTC
-	-	TRBV28	TRBJ1-6	13	CASRDGANSPLHF	TGTGCCAGCCGGGACGGTGCTAATTCACCCCTCCACTTT
-	once	TRBV7-2	TRBJ1-5	14	CASSFLGQNQPQHF	TGTGCCAGCAGCTTTCTGGGCCAGAATCAGCCCCAGCATTTT
-	-	TRBV7-2	TRBJ1-5	14	CASSLVKGGQPQHF	TGTGCCAGCAGCTTAGTCAAGGGAGGTCAGCCCCAGCATTTT
-	-	TRBV15	TRBJ1-5	15	CATSRDLNSNQPQHF	TGTGCCACCAGCAGAGATCTCAATAGCAATCAGCCCCAGCATTTT
-	-	TRBV19	TRBJ2-7	14	CASSISGHSYEQYF	TGTGCCAGTAGTATTTCAGGTCACTCCTACGAGCAGTACTTC
-	-	TRBV5-1	TRBJ1-1	15	CASSLGGHANTEAFF	TGCGCCAGCAGCTTGGGGGGACACGCGAACACTGAAGCTTTCTTT
TRBD1	-	TRBV7-9	TRBJ1-1	11	CASTAGGEAFF	TGTGCCAGCACGGCAGGGGGGGAAGCTTTCTTT
-	-	TRBV30	TRBJ1-6	14	CAWNRQSRNWPLHF	TGTGCCTGGAACAGACAGTCCAGAAATTGGCCCCTCCACTTT
-	-	TRBV5-1	TRBJ1-3	16	CASSLGQHLSGNTIYF	TGCGCCAGCAGCTTGGGACAGCACCTCTCTGGAAACACCATATATTTT
TRBD1	-	TRBV5-1	TRBJ2-3	14	CASSGGQHTDTQYF	TGCGCCAGCAGCGGGGGACAGCACACAGATACGCAGTATTTT
-	once	TRBV28	TRBJ1-3	15	CASSFRGALGNTIYF	TGTGCCAGCAGTTTCAGAGGGGCTCTCGGAAACACCATATATTTT
-	-	TRBV6-5	TRBJ1-1	14	CASSYGGLNTEAFF	TGTGCCAGCAGTTATGGGGGGCTGAACACTGAAGCTTTCTTT
-	once	TRBV19	TRBJ2-5	16	CATAPQGGILQETQYF	TGTGCCACCGCCCCCCAAGGGGGGATCCTCCAAGAGACCCAGTACTTC
TRBD1	-	TRBV7-2	TRBJ1-1	16	CASSLGQGKGVTEAFF	TGTGCCAGCAGCTTAGGACAGGGGAAGGGTGTCACTGAAGCTTTCTTT
TRBD2	-	TRBV18	TRBJ2-5	12	CASSPGGETQYF	TGTGCCAGCTCACCGGGGGGGGAGACCCAGTACTTC
-	-	TRBV29-1	TRBJ2-5	13	CSVIGTSGETQYF	TGCAGCGTCATCGGGACATCTGGAGAGACCCAGTACTTC
TRBD1	-	TRBV27	TRBJ1-6	15	CASLPGQGANSPLHF	TGTGCCAGCTTGCCGGGACAGGGGGCGAATTCACCCCTCCACTTT
-	-	TRBV10-3	TRBJ2-1	14	CAISEGPGTNEQFF	TGTGCCATCAGTGAAGGTCCTGGAACCAATGAGCAGTTCTTC